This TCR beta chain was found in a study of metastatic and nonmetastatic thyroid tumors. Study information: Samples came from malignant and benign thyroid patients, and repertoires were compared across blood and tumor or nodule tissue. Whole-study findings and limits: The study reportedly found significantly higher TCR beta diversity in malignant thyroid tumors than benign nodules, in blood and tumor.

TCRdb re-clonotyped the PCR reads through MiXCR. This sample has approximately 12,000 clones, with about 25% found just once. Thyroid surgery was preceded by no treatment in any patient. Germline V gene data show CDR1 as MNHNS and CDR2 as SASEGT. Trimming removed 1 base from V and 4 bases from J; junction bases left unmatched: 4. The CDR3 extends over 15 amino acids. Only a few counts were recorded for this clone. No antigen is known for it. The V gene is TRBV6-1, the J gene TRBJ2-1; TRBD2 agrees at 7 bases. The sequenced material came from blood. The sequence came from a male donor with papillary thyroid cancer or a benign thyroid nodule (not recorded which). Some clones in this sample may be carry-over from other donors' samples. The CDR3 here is CASSEVGEGYNEQFF. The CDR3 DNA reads TGTGCCAGCAGTGAAGTCGGGGAGGGGTACAATGAGCAGTTCTTC.